This T cell receptor (beta chain) comes out of a study of shared clonotypes between healthy human individuals. Study-wide findings and caveats: Some naive CD4 clonotypes, around 4.7%, turned up in common across a few donors. Non-shared clonotypes had lower generation probabilities than those shared by all four donors.

The V gene lost 5 bases and the J gene lost 5 bases, with 13 bases spanning the gap. The CDR3 is 14 amino acids. Germline V lookup: CDR1 MDHEN, CDR2 SYDVKM. Evenly divided among several immunoSEQ plates was the genomic DNA of each subset. Generated by immunoSEQ multiplex PCR, the TCRdb table keeps only in-frame clones and is missing some. The table shows approximately 1.1 million clones, with around 82% occurring only once. Points on this clone: Its matching antigen is unknown.

This sequence originates from a man aged 18 to 29 in good health. Some clones in this sample may be carry-over from other donors' samples. What was sequenced was memory CD4+ T cells from PBMCs. Subset: CD45RA-negative fraction. The chain combines TRBV28 with TRBJ2-1; no clear D. The CDR3 loop is CASSPQLGHNEQFF. CDR3 nucleotides: TGTGCCAGCAGTCCCCAACTCGGCCACAATGAGCAGTTCTTC. Together with reference TRBV28 and TRBJ2-1, the CDR3 gives the full variable domain: DVKVTQSSRYLVKRTGEKVFLECVQDMDHENMFWYRQDPGLGLRLIYFSYDVKMKEKGDIPEGYSVSREKKERFSLILESASTNQTSMYLCASSPQLGHNEQFFGPGTRLTVL.